Listed below are T cell receptor beta chains from one sample, sequenced in a study of PD-L1 blockade in urothelial cancer. Profiled with immunoSEQ multiplex PCR; TCRdb holds only in-frame clones, not every one. This sample has about 52,000 clones, with roughly 80% found just once. This specimen was PBMCs, taken around atezolizumab (anti-PD-L1) treatment. The receptor set was obtained from a man between 65 and 85 years old with urothelial cancer. The CDR3 runs from the conserved cysteine through the conserved F or W. D genes are given only for firm matches. Not every row has a clone size; where given, it reads once, few, many or a size class.

v_call	clone_size	j_call	d_call	cdr3_aa	cdr3_nt
TRBV12-5	once	TRBJ2-1	.	CASGLAGTPQFF	TGTGCTAGTGGTTTGGCCGGGACTCCGCAGTTCTTC
TRBV28	once	TRBJ1-5	TRBD1	CASGQVGSQPQHF	TGTGCCAGCGGACAGGTCGGTAGTCAGCCCCAGCATTTT
TRBV7-2	.	TRBJ1-3	.	CASSVSGNSGNTIYF	TGTGCCAGCAGCGTTTCAGGGAACTCTGGAAACACCATATATTTT
TRBV7-9	.	TRBJ2-3	TRBD2	CASSQTSGSDTQYF	TGTGCCAGCAGCCAGACTAGCGGGAGCGATACGCAGTATTTT
TRBV9	.	TRBJ2-5	TRBD2	CASSVFSRGAGETQYF	TGTGCCAGCAGCGTATTTTCGCGGGGGGCCGGGGAGACCCAGTACTTC
TRBV7-2	.	TRBJ1-2	TRBD1	CASSPRGQGIYGYTF	TGTGCCAGCAGCCCTCGGGGACAGGGGATTTATGGCTACACCTTC
TRBV27	.	TRBJ2-1	.	CASSLQGAEQFF	TGTGCCAGCAGCTTACAGGGTGCTGAGCAGTTCTTC
TRBV5-4	.	TRBJ1-5	.	CASSHGVNQPQHF	TGTGCCAGCAGCCACGGAGTCAATCAGCCCCAGCATTTT
TRBV29-1	.	TRBJ2-7	TRBD2	CSVGGLAGPYYEQYF	TGCAGCGTTGGGGGACTAGCGGGGCCATACTACGAGCAGTACTTC
TRBV27	few	TRBJ2-1	TRBD1	CASSRRGHHEQFF	TGTGCCAGCAGTCGCAGGGGGCATCATGAGCAGTTCTTC
TRBV5-4	.	TRBJ2-1	TRBD2	CASSPGLAGSLGQQFF	TGTGCCAGCAGCCCTGGACTAGCGGGGTCCTTAGGGCAGCAGTTCTTC
TRBV6-5	.	TRBJ2-7	TRBD1	CASSKDRGGSYEQYF	TGTGCCAGCAGTAAGGACAGGGGAGGGTCCTACGAGCAGTACTTC
TRBV6-1	.	TRBJ1-6	TRBD1	CASSVDRANSPLHF	TGTGCCAGCAGCGTGGACAGGGCGAATTCACCCCTCCACTTT
TRBV2	.	TRBJ1-2	TRBD1	CASSDPGTTGAYGYTF	TGTGCCAGCAGTGATCCTGGGACGACAGGGGCCTATGGCTACACCTTC
TRBV9	.	TRBJ2-2	.	CASSVGTGGAPGELFF	TGTGCCAGCAGCGTAGGAACAGGTGGAGCCCCCGGGGAGCTGTTTTTT
TRBV9	.	TRBJ1-1	.	CASSLRGGRATEAFF	TGTGCCAGCAGCTTAAGGGGGGGGAGAGCCACTGAAGCTTTCTTT
TRBV7-8	many	TRBJ1-6	.	CASSLARRTNSPLHF	TGTGCCAGCAGCTTAGCGAGAAGAACTAATTCACCCCTCCACTTT
TRBV5-1	few	TRBJ1-1	.	CASSLGGTGRVTEAFF	TGCGCCAGCAGCTTGGGGGGAACAGGGCGGGTCACTGAAGCTTTCTTT
TRBV7-2	.	TRBJ2-1	TRBD2	CASSLGTSKFF	TGTGCCAGCAGCCTTGGGACTAGCAAGTTCTTC
TRBV7-9	.	TRBJ1-1	.	CASSFSGNTEAFF	TGTGCCAGCAGCTTCTCAGGGAACACTGAAGCTTTCTTT
TRBV7-9	.	TRBJ1-1	.	CASRRTGYPEAFF	TGTGCCAGCAGACGAACAGGGTATCCTGAAGCTTTCTTT
TRBV5-8	.	TRBJ1-1	.	CASSLFWGNLNTEAFF	TGTGCCAGCAGCTTGTTTTGGGGCAACCTGAACACTGAAGCTTTCTTT